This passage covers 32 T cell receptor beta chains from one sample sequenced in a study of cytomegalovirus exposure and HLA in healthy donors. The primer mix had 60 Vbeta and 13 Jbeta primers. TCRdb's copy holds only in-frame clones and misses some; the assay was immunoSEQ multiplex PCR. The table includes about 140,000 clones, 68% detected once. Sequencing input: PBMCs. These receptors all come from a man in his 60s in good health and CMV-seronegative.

DNA for the CDR3: TGTGCCATCAGAGGGACAGGCCAGATGAATGGCTACACCTTC. This codes for CAIRGTGQMNGYTF. The V and J genes are TRBV10-3 and TRBJ1-2; TRBD1 matches at 8 bases. The CDR3 has 14 residues. The V and J ends lost 6 bases and 6 bases, in that order; junction bases with no gene match: 9. Germline V gives CDR1 ENHRY, CDR2 SYGVKD.

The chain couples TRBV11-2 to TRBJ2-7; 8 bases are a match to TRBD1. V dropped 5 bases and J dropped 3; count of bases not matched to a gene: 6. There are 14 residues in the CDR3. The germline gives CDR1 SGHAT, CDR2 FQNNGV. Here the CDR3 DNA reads TGTGCCAGCAGCCCCGGGACAGGCGACTACGAGCAGTACTTC. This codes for CASSPGTGDYEQYF.

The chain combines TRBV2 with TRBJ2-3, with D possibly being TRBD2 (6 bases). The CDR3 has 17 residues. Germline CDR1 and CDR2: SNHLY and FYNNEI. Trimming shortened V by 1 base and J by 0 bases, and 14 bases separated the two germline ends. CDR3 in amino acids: CASSEEGGGISTDTQYF. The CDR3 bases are TGTGCCAGCAGTGAAGAAGGAGGCGGGATTAGCACAGATACGCAGTATTTT.

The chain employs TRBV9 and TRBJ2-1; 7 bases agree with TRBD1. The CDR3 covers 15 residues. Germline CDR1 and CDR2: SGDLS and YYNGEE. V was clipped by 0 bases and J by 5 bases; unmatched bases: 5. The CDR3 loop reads CASSVDGQADNEQFF. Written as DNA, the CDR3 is TGTGCCAGCAGCGTAGACGGACAGGCCGACAATGAGCAGTTCTTC.

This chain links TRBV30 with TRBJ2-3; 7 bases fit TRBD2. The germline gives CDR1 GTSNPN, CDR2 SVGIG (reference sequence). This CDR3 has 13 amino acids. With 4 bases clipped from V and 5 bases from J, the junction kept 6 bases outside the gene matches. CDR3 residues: CAWTRGREDTQYF. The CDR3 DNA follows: TGTGCCTGGACTCGGGGGAGGGAAGATACGCAGTATTTT.

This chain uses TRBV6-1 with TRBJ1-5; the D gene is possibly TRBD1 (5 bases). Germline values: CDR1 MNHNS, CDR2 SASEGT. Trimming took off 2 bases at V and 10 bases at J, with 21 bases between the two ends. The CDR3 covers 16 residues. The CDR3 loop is CASSEPLGGRWVPQHF. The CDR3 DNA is TGTGCCAGCAGTGAACCCCTCGGGGGGAGGTGGGTTCCCCAGCATTTT.

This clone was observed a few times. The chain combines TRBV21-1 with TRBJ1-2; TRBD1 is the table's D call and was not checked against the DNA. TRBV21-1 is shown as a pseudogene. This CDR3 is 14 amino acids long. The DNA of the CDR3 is TGTGCCAGCAGCAAACGCGACAGGGACAATGGCTACACCTTC. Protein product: CASSKRDRDNGYTF.

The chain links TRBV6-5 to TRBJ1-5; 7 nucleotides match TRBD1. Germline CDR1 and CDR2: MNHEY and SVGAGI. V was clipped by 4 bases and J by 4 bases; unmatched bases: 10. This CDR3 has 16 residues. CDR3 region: CASSFYPRDSNQPQHF. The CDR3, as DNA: TGTGCCAGCAGTTTCTACCCCCGGGACAGTAATCAGCCCCAGCATTTT.

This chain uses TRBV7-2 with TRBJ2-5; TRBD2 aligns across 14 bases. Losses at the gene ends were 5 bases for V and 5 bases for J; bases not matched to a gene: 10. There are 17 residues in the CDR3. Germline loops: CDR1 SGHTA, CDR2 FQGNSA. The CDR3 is CASSPGTSGRVGETQYF. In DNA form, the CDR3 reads TGTGCCAGCAGCCCTGGGACTAGCGGGAGAGTGGGGGAGACCCAGTACTTC.

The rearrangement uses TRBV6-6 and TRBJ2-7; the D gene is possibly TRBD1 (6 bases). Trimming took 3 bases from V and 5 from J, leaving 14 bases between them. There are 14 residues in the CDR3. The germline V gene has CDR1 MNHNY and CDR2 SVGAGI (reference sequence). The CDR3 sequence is CASSYNTGPNEQYF. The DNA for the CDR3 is TGTGCCAGCAGTTATAATACAGGGCCTAACGAGCAGTACTTC.

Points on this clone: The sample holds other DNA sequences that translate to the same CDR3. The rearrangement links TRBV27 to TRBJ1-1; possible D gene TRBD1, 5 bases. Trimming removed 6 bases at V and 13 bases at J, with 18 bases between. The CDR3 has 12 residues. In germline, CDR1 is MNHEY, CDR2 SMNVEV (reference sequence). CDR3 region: CASSFGQGELFF. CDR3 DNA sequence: TGTGCCAGCAGCTTTGGGCAGGGCGAGCTTTTCTTT.

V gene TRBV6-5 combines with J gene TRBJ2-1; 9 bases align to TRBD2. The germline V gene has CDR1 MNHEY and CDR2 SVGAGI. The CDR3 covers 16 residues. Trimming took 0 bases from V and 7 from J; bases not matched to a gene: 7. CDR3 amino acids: CASSYSESSGTNEQFF. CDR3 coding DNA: TGTGCCAGCAGTTACTCGGAGTCTAGCGGGACAAATGAGCAGTTCTTC.

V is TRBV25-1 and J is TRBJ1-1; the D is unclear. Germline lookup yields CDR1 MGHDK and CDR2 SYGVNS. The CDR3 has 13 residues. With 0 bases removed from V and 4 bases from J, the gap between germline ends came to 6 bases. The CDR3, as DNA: TGTGCCAGCAGTGAATACGGCGGCACTGAAGCTTTCTTT. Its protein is CASSEYGGTEAFF.

CDR3 amino acids: CASSLDLGGGTDTQYF. Here the CDR3 DNA reads TGTGCCAGCAGCTTGGACCTCGGGGGTGGCACAGATACGCAGTATTTT. J is TRBJ2-3 and V is TRBV7-9; D perhaps matches TRBD2 (6 bases). Trimming shortened V by 3 bases and J by 1 base, and 14 bases separated the two germline ends. The CDR3 covers 16 residues. Germline CDR1 reads SEHNR; CDR2 reads FQNEAQ (reference sequence).

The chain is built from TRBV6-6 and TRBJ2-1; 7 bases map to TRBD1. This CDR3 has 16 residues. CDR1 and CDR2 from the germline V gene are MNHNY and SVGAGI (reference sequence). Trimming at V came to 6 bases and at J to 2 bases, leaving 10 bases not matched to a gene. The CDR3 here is CASRRQGAGTYNEQFF. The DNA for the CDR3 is TGTGCCAGCAGGCGACAGGGCGCCGGAACCTACAATGAGCAGTTCTTC.

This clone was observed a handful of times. CDR3 nucleotides: TGTGCCAGTAGTATCCGACAGGGGACTGGGACTGAAGCTTTCTTT. It yields the protein CASSIRQGTGTEAFF. The chain links TRBV19 to TRBJ1-1; 8 bases fit TRBD1. The length of the CDR3 is 15 residues. Trimming at V came to 3 bases and at J to 5 bases, leaving 8 bases not matched to a gene. Germline CDR1 and CDR2: LNHDA and SQIVND (reference sequence).

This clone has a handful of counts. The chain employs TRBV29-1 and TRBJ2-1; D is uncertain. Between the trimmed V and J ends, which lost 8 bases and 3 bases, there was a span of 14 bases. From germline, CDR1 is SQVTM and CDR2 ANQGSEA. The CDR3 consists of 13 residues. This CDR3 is CSSTAAGYNEQFF. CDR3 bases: TGCAGCTCGACTGCGGCTGGCTACAATGAGCAGTTCTTC.

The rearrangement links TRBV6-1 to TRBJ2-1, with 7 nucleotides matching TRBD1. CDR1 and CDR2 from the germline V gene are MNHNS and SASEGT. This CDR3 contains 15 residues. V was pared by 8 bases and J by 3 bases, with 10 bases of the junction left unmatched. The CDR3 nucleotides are TGTGCCAGCCGGATCGACAGGGCCCACTACAATGAGCAGTTCTTC. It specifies CASRIDRAHYNEQFF.

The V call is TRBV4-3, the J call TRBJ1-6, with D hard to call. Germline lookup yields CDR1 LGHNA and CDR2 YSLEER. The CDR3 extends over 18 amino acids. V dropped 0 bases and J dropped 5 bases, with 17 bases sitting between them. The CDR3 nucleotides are TGCGCCAGCAGCCAAGAACCCCACAGTGGAATTCATAATTCACCCCTCCACTTT. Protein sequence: CASSQEPHSGIHNSPLHF.

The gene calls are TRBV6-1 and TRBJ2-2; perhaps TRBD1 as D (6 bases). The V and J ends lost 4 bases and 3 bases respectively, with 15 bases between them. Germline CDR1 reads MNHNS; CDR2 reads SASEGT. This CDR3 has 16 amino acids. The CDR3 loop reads CASSAKQGSYTGELFF. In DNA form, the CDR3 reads TGTGCCAGCAGTGCTAAACAGGGTTCGTACACCGGGGAGCTGTTTTTT.

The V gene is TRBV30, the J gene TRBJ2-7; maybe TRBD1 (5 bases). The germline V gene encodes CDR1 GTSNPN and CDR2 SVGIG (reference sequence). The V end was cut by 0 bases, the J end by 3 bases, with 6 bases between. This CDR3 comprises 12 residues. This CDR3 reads CAWSVGDYEQYF. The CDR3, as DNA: TGTGCCTGGAGTGTAGGGGACTACGAGCAGTACTTC.

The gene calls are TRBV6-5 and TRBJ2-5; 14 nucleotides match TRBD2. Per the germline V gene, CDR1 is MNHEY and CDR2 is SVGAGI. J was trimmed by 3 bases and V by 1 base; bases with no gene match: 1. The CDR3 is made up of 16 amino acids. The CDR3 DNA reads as TGTGCCAGCAGTTACTTGGGACTAGCGGGGGAAGAGACCCAGTACTTC. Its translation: CASSYLGLAGEETQYF.

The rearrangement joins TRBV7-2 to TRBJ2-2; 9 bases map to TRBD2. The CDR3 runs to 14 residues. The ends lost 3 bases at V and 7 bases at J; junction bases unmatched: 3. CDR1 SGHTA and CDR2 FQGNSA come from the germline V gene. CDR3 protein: CASSLQREVGELFF. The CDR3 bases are TGTGCCAGCAGCTTGCAGCGGGAGGTCGGGGAGCTGTTTTTT.

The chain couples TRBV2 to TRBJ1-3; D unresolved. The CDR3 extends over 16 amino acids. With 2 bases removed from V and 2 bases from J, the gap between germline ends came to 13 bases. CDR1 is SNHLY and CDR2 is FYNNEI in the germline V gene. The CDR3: CASSERGVEAGNTIYF. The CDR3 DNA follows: TGTGCCAGCAGTGAACGCGGGGTTGAAGCTGGAAACACCATATATTTT.

As DNA, the CDR3 is TGCGCCAGCAGCTTGGGGGACAGAGATTACAATGAGCAGTTCTTC. Its protein product is CASSLGDRDYNEQFF. The rearrangement joins TRBV5-1 to TRBJ2-1; 7 nucleotides match TRBD1. Trimming at V came to 0 bases and at J to 4 bases, leaving 4 bases not matched to a gene. Looked up from germline, CDR1 is SGHRS and CDR2 is YFSETQ. The CDR3 consists of 15 residues.

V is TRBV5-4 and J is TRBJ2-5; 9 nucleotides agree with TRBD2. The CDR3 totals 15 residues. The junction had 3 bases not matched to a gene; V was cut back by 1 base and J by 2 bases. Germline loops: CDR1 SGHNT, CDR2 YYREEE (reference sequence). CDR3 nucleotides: TGTGCCAGCAGCTTGCAAAGCGGGGGGCAAGAGACCCAGTACTTC. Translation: CASSLQSGGQETQYF. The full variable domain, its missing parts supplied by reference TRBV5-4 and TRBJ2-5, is ETGVTQSPTHLIKTRGQQVTLRCSSQSGHNTVSWYQQALGQGPQFIFQYYREEENGRGNFPPRFSGLQFPNYSSELNVNALELDDSALYLCASSLQSGGQETQYFGPGTRLLVL.

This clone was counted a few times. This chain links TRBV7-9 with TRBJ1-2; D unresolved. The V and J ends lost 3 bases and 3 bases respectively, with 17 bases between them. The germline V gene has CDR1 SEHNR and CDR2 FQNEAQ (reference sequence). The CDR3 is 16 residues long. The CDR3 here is CASSFEGLASDYGYTF. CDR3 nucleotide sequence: TGTGCCAGCAGCTTCGAAGGTTTGGCAAGCGACTATGGCTACACCTTC.

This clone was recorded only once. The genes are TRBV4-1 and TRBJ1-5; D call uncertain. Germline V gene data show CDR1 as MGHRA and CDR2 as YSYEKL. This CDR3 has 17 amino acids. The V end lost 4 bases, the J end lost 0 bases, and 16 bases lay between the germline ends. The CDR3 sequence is CASSPAGTHTSNQPQHF. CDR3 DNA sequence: TGCGCCAGCAGCCCGGCGGGCACCCACACTAGCAATCAGCCCCAGCATTTT.

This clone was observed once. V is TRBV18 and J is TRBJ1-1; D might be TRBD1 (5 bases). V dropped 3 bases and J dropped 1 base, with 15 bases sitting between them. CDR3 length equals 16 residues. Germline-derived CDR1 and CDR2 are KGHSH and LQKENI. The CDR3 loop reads CASSPNKAGPNTEAFF. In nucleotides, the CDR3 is TGTGCCAGCTCACCCAACAAAGCGGGGCCGAACACTGAAGCTTTCTTT.

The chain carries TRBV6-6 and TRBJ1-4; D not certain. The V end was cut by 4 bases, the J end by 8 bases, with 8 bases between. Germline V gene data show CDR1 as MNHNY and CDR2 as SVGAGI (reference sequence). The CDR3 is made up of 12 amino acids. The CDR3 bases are TGTGCCAGCAGTTTGCGGGAAGAAAAACTGTTTTTT. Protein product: CASSLREEKLFF.

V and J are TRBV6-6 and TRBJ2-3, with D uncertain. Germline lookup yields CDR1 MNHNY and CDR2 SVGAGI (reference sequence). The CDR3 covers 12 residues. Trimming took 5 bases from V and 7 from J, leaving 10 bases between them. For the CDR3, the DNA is TGTGCCAGCAGTAGCGATTCTAATACGCAGTATTTT. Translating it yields CASSSDSNTQYF.

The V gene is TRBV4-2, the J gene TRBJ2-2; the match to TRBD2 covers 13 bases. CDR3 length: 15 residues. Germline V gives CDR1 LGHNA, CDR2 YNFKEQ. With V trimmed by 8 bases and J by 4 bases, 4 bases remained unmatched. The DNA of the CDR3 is TGTGCCAGCCTACTAGCGGGAGGGGTCACCGGGGAGCTGTTTTTT. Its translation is CASLLAGGVTGELFF.